Below are 2 T cell receptor beta chains sequenced from a single sample in a study of glioma-infiltrating T cells. The iRepertoire nested amplicon-rescue multiplex PCR amplified TCR alpha and beta CDR3s from RNA. MiXCR was run by TCRdb on the multiplex PCR reads, yielding one entry per CDR3 protein. The sample table sets out 5 distinct CDR3 sequences. Sequenced: glioma tissue, nonneoplastic brain tissue, or PBMCs (not recorded which). The receptors here all came from a human donor with low-grade glioma or glioblastoma, undergoing nonglioma brain surgery, or in good health (not recorded which).

For this clonotype: In a library made to pick up alpha chains, this beta chain is a stray read with a size that means little. V usage is TRBV4-1 and J usage is TRBJ2-3; 7 positions match TRBD1. After removal of 0 bases from V and 1 base from J, the junction contained 7 bases not matched to a gene. The CDR3 contains 17 residues. Germline CDR1 MGHRA, CDR2 YSYEKL. For the CDR3, the DNA is TGCGCCAGCAGCCAAGACATTGGCGGACAGGGCACAGATACGCAGTATTTT. The encoded protein is CASSQDIGGQGTDTQYF.

Note on this clonotype: As an off-target read in a library built for alpha chains, this beta chain has a frequency of little significance. The chain is built from TRBV27 and TRBJ1-1, with TRBD1 as a possible D gene (5 bases). Germline V CDR1 and CDR2: MNHEY, SMNVEV (reference sequence). V lost 2 bases and J lost 6, with 25 bases in between. The CDR3 runs 18 residues. CDR3 in amino acids: CASSLTPGGAGIVAEAFF. CDR3 DNA sequence: TGTGCCAGCAGTTTAACTCCAGGAGGGGCAGGCATCGTCGCTGAAGCTTTCTTT.